Following are 28 T cell receptor beta chains from one sample sequenced in a study of T cell clonality in common variable immunodeficiency (dated by TCRdb to the mid-2010s). Receptor amplification or capture employed the immunoSEQ multiplex PCR assay. TCRdb re-hosts the immuneACCESS table, in-frame sequences only. Its copies lack some clones; in the studies checked, an unresolved V gene accounts for under half of them, and the cause for the rest is not known. In this sample the table shows approximately 30,000 clones, and no singletons are among them. The ten largest account for under 4.5% of the sample. Sequencing used peripheral blood mononuclear cells. These receptors all stem from a person between 18 and 75 years old in good health.

This clone was picked up many times. The read comes to an end 3 residues before the CDR3 does, leaving the germline J gene to fill in the end. The chain is built from TRBV7-2 and TRBJ1-2, with a tentative D call TRBD1 (6 bases). CDR3 length: 15 residues. Trimming stripped 5 bases from V and 3 bases from J, with 16 bases between. Germline V gives CDR1 SGHTA, CDR2 FQGNSA. The CDR3 DNA, read in part, is TGTGCCAGCAGCCGCGCAGGGGCACAGGACTATGGC. It codes for CASSRAGAQDYG. The full CDR3 protein reads CASSRAGAQDYGYTF.

This clone has at least ten counts. The read terminates 3 residues before the CDR3 end, so the remaining end is supplied by the germline J gene. The chain uses TRBV5-4 and TRBJ2-1; tentative D call: TRBD2 (7 bases). Germline V gives CDR1 SGHNT, CDR2 YYREEE (reference sequence). CDR3 length equals 13 residues. Trimming stripped 0 bases from V and 7 bases from J, with 8 bases between. The DNA read from the CDR3 is TGTGCCAGCAGCTTGGAGGGGGGGAATGAG. Residues: CASSLEGGNE. The CDR3 in its entirety is CASSLEGGNEQFF.

The sample holds many counts of this clone. From the germline J gene comes the end of the CDR3, since the read stops 3 residues before it. This chain joins TRBV2 and TRBJ2-2; 7 bases map to TRBD1. The V gene end was trimmed by 6 bases and the J gene end by 0 bases; junction bases not matched to a gene: 4. Germline-derived CDR1 and CDR2 are SNHLY and FYNNEI. The CDR3 runs to 15 residues. The CDR3 bases that were read are TGTGCCAGCAGGTTCGGGACAGCGAACACCGGGGAG. It yields the protein CASRFGTANTGE. The entire CDR3 sequence reads CASRFGTANTGELFF. The variable domain in full, completed from reference TRBV2 and TRBJ2-2, reads EPEVTQTPSHQVTQMGQEVILRCVPISNHLYFYWYRQILGQKVEFLVSFYNNEISEKSEIFDDQFSVERPDGSNFTLKIRSTKLEDSAMYFCASRFGTANTGELFFGEGSRLTVL.

This clone was counted a few times. The CDR3 goes on 3 residues after the read ends, and that part is filled in from the germline J gene. The V call is TRBV7-9, the J call TRBJ2-1; a weak D match, TRBD2 (7 bases). The length of the CDR3 is 15 residues. Trimming pared 0 bases from V and 7 bases from J, leaving 13 bases between. Germline lookup yields CDR1 SEHNR and CDR2 FQNEAQ (reference sequence). Here the CDR3 reads CASSLAGGRVNEQFF. Partial CDR3 DNA: TGTGCCAGCAGCTTAGCGGGGGGGCGTGTTAATGAG. Combining the CDR3 with reference TRBV7-9 and TRBJ2-1 gives the whole variable domain DTGVSQNPRHKITKRGQNVTFRCDPISEHNRLYWYRQTLGQGPEFLTYFQNEAQLEKSRLLSDRFSAERPKGSFSTLEIQRTEQGDSAMYLCASSLAGGRVNEQFFGPGTRLTVL.

This clone has a handful of counts. The read gets to within 3 residues of the CDR3 end, and the germline J gene fills in the rest. The chain carries TRBV6-1 and TRBJ1-2; D is ambiguous. CDR1 is MNHNS, CDR2 SASEGT, per germline. This CDR3 comprises 16 residues. Incomplete CDR3 DNA: TGTGCCAGCAGTGAAGCTTTCCTGGAGGGCAAAAACATC. It is translated as CASSEAFLEGKNI. The complete CDR3 sequence is CASSEAFLEGKNIYTF.

About this clone: Sequencing ends 3 residues short of the CDR3 end; the germline J gene provides the rest. V gene TRBV7-9 combines with J gene TRBJ2-5; 8 bases are a match to TRBD1. Germline CDR1 is SEHNR and CDR2 is FQNEAQ (reference sequence). CDR3 length: 15 residues. The ends lost 4 bases at V and 5 bases at J; junction bases unmatched: 9. The CDR3 reads CASSSQGARDETQYF. Partial CDR3 DNA: TGTGCCAGCAGCTCGCAGGGGGCGCGGGACGAGACC. The whole variable domain, remainder taken from reference TRBV7-9 and TRBJ2-5, is DTGVSQNPRHKITKRGQNVTFRCDPISEHNRLYWYRQTLGQGPEFLTYFQNEAQLEKSRLLSDRFSAERPKGSFSTLEIQRTEQGDSAMYLCASSSQGARDETQYFGPGTRLLVL.

As concerns this clone: With the read ending 3 residues before the CDR3 end, the germline J gene is used to fill in that end. The chain carries TRBV20-1 and TRBJ2-7; 8 bases match TRBD2. V dropped 8 bases and J dropped 6; count of bases not matched to a gene: 12. The CDR3 contains 13 residues. From germline, CDR1 is DFQATT and CDR2 SNEGSKA (reference sequence). The CDR3 DNA, read in part, is TGCAGTACCTCCCCGGGGGGGTCTTTCGAG. This sequence encodes CSTSPGGSFE. The full CDR3 is CSTSPGGSFEQYF.

This clone was detected many times. The read falls 3 residues short of the CDR3 end, and the missing part is taken from the germline J gene. This rearrangement joins TRBV20-1 to TRBJ2-1, with 8 nucleotides matching TRBD2. Trimming cost V 6 bases and J 7 bases; bases outside gene matches: 8. This CDR3 contains 13 residues. Germline values: CDR1 DFQATT, CDR2 SNEGSKA (reference sequence). The sequenced CDR3 bases are TGCAGTGCCCAGCGGGAGCCCGGAAATGAG. Translating it yields CSAQREPGNE. The full CDR3 protein is CSAQREPGNEQFF.

In its sample, this clone was seen many times. The sequenced fragment ends 3 residues before the CDR3 boundary, so the rest is inferred from the germline J gene. The chain has TRBV20-1 and TRBJ1-4; D is unresolved. The CDR3 totals 15 residues. Germline V gives CDR1 DFQATT, CDR2 SNEGSKA (reference sequence). CDR3 residues: CSARKDSSYNSPLFF. The part of the CDR3 DNA that was read is TGCAGTGCTAGAAAGGATAGCTCCTATAATTCACCA.

This clone was observed at least ten times. Read sequence stops 3 residues before the CDR3 end, and the germline J gene provides the missing end. The chain recombines TRBV9 with TRBJ2-3; no definite D call. This CDR3 is built from 15 residues. Trimming left V 3 bases short and J 2 bases short, with 13 bases between. The germline V gene has CDR1 SGDLS and CDR2 YYNGEE. CDR3: CASSERQFTTDTQYF. CDR3 bases read: TGTGCCAGCAGCGAGAGACAATTCACCACAGATACG.

There are many counts of this clone. The read falls 3 residues short of the CDR3 end, and the missing part is taken from the germline J gene. This rearrangement joins TRBV29-1 to TRBJ2-7, with D uncertain. Germline lookup yields CDR1 SQVTM and CDR2 ANQGSEA. This CDR3 comprises 11 residues. V lost 4 bases and J lost 3, with 7 bases in between. The CDR3 sequence: CSVGLNYEQYF. CDR3 bases read: TGCAGCGTTGGACTGAACTACGAG.

In its sample, this clone was seen a few times. The CDR3 goes on 3 residues after the read ends, and that part is filled in from the germline J gene. The chain combines TRBV19 with TRBJ1-2; D unresolved. This CDR3 region has 16 residues. The germline gives CDR1 LNHDA, CDR2 SQIVND (reference sequence). The CDR3: CASSVSGSPKPYDYTF. Partial CDR3 DNA: TGTGCCAGTAGTGTGAGCGGGAGCCCAAAACCCTACGAC. Drawing the rest from reference TRBV19 and TRBJ1-2, the complete variable domain is DGGITQSPKYLFRKEGQNVTLSCEQNLNHDAMYWYRQDPGQGLRLIYYSQIVNDFQKGDIAEGYSVSREKKESFPLTVTSAQKNPTAFYLCASSVSGSPKPYDYTFGSGTRLTVV.

This clone was recorded at least ten times. The CDR3 end is not reached by the read, which stops 3 residues before it; the germline J gene fills it in. J is TRBJ1-6 and V is TRBV9; 9 positions agree with TRBD1. J was trimmed by 7 bases and V by 3 bases; bases with no gene match: 5. CDR1 is SGDLS and CDR2 is YYNGEE in the germline V gene. The CDR3 is made up of 15 amino acids. CDR3 amino acids: CASSGTGGQNSPLHF. CDR3 bases read: TGTGCCAGCAGCGGAACAGGGGGCCAGAATTCACCC.

This clone was found many times. The read falls 3 residues short of the CDR3 end, and the missing part is taken from the germline J gene. J is TRBJ1-1 and V is TRBV30; weak D call: TRBD1 (5 bases). V lost 5 bases and J 0 bases, leaving 10 bases between the germline ends. CDR1 and CDR2 (germline): GTSNPN, SVGIG (reference sequence). The CDR3 spans 13 residues. CDR3: CAWSRGLNTEAFF. The covered CDR3 bases are TGTGCCTGGTCAAGGGGCCTGAACACTGAA. Variable domain in full (rest from reference TRBV30 and TRBJ1-1): SQTIHQWPATLVQPVGSPLSLECTVEGTSNPNLYWYRQAAGRGLQLLFYSVGIGQISSEVPQNLSASRPQDRQFILSSKKLLLSDSGFYLCAWSRGLNTEAFFGQGTRLTVV.

Remarks on this clone: The CDR3 is cut off 3 residues early in the read; its end comes from the germline J gene. The chain couples TRBV7-7 to TRBJ2-1; D not certain. V was pared by 0 bases and J by 6 bases, with 15 bases between. Looked up from germline, CDR1 is SSHAT and CDR2 is FNYEAQ (reference sequence). The CDR3 length is 16 residues. The CDR3 region is CASSLAHGVAPNEQFF. CDR3 bases read: TGTGCCAGCAGCTTAGCCCACGGAGTAGCTCCCAATGAG.

This clone was counted at least ten times. The read finishes 3 residues shy of the CDR3 end, and the germline J gene is used to complete it. The chain is built from TRBV6-2 or TRBV6-3 and TRBJ1-1; 9 bases match TRBD1. The CDR3 is 13 amino acids. Germline V CDR1 and CDR2: MNHEY, SVGEGT. The ends lost 9 bases at V and 1 base at J; junction bases unmatched: 3. The CDR3 spells CASLGQGNTEAFF. The CDR3 bases that were read are TGTGCCAGTTTGGGACAGGGGAACACTGAA.

This clone was found a few times. The read terminates 3 residues before the CDR3 end, so the remaining end is supplied by the germline J gene. The J gene is TRBJ2-1, the V gene TRBV20-1; 9 positions match TRBD2. The CDR3 extends over 18 amino acids. The V and J ends lost 3 bases and 8 bases, in that order; junction bases with no gene match: 20. Per the germline V gene, CDR1 is DFQATT and CDR2 is SNEGSKA (reference sequence). CDR3 bases read: TGCAGTGCTAGTGATGCGCGGGGGGGCGGGAGGGTCCATGATGAG. Its translation: CSASDARGGGRVHDE. The whole CDR3 protein reads CSASDARGGGRVHDEQFF.

The sample holds many counts of this clone. The read comes to an end 3 residues before the CDR3 does, leaving the germline J gene to fill in the end. J is TRBJ1-2 and V is TRBV10-3, with D tentatively TRBD1 (6 bases). Germline V gene data show CDR1 as ENHRY and CDR2 as SYGVKD. The CDR3 totals 15 residues. Trimming left V 4 bases short and J 7 bases short, with 19 bases between. CDR3 in amino acids: CAISVSTGLGAGYTF. Incomplete CDR3 DNA: TGTGCCATCAGTGTATCAACAGGGTTGGGGGCTGGC.

This clone appeared many times. The CDR3 goes on 3 residues after the read ends, and that part is filled in from the germline J gene. J is TRBJ2-7 and V is TRBV7-2; TRBD2 aligns across 8 bases. V trimming: 0 bases; J trimming: 6 bases; junction bases outside the gene matches: 10. Germline CDR1 reads SGHTA; CDR2 reads FQGNSA. CDR3 length: 16 residues. The sequenced CDR3 bases are TGTGCCAGCAGCTTAGCGGCGGGACTAGTATTCCCCGAG. Residues: CASSLAAGLVFPE. The entire CDR3 protein is CASSLAAGLVFPEQYF.

This clone was recorded at least ten times. The read is 3 residues too short to cover the CDR3 end, so that end is filled in from the germline J gene. This chain links TRBV28 with TRBJ2-7; 10 nucleotides agree with TRBD2. The germline V gene has CDR1 MDHEN and CDR2 SYDVKM. The CDR3 covers 15 residues. V lost 4 bases to trimming and J lost 3 bases; unmatched junction nucleotides: 6. The sequenced CDR3 bases are TGTGCCAGCAGTTCTTATAGCGGGGGGTACTACGAG. It translates to CASSSYSGGYYE. The full CDR3 protein reads CASSSYSGGYYEQYF.

In this sample, this clone turned up many times. The read terminates 3 residues before the CDR3 end, so the remaining end is supplied by the germline J gene. This chain connects TRBV10-3 to TRBJ1-5, with 8 nucleotides matching TRBD1. Germline V gene data show CDR1 as ENHRY and CDR2 as SYGVKD. Germline trimming cut 6 bases from V and 0 bases from J; bases unmatched to any gene: 4. This CDR3 contains 15 residues. The part of the CDR3 DNA that was read is TGTGCCATCAGAGCCGGGACAGGTAGCAATCAGCCC. Residues: CAIRAGTGSNQP. The CDR3 reads in full as CAIRAGTGSNQPQHF.

Points on this clone: The read falls 3 residues short of the CDR3 end, and the missing part is taken from the germline J gene. The rearrangement joins TRBV5-1 to TRBJ1-4; D unclear. The CDR3 sequence is 13 residues long. Trimming took off 4 bases at V and 6 bases at J, with 10 bases between the two ends. Germline lookup yields CDR1 SGHRS and CDR2 YFSETQ. The CDR3 sequence: CASSVVGDEKLFF. The sequenced CDR3 bases are TGCGCCAGCAGCGTTGTCGGGGATGAAAAA.

In its sample, this clone was seen a few times. The read comes to an end 3 residues before the CDR3 does, leaving the germline J gene to fill in the end. This sequence joins TRBV19 and TRBJ1-2; D perhaps matches TRBD1 (6 bases). Germline V gives CDR1 LNHDA, CDR2 SQIVND (reference sequence). The CDR3 loop spans 17 amino acids. The CDR3 loop reads CASRPNIAGGLTDTYTF. The sequenced CDR3 bases are TGTGCCAGTAGACCGAATATAGCGGGGGGGCTCACAGATACC.

This clone was seen at least ten times. With the read ending 3 residues before the CDR3 end, the germline J gene is used to fill in that end. The chain joins TRBV13 to TRBJ1-5, with D tentatively TRBD1 (6 bases). This CDR3 region has 14 residues. The germline gives CDR1 PRHDT, CDR2 FYEKMQ (reference sequence). Trimming stripped 0 bases from V and 5 bases from J, with 8 bases between. Incomplete CDR3 DNA: TGTGCCAGCAGCTTAGGACAGGGTGATCAGCCC. It is translated as CASSLGQGDQP. The whole CDR3 is CASSLGQGDQPQHF.

This clone occurred many times. CDR3 DNA, as far as it was read: TGCGCCAGCAGCTTGCGGGTAAATTCACCC. Its protein is CASSLRVNSP. In full, the CDR3 reads CASSLRVNSPLHF. The chain links TRBV5-1 to TRBJ1-6; D call uncertain. Read data end 3 residues before the CDR3 end; the end is taken from the germline J gene. This CDR3 has 13 residues. Germline CDR1 is SGHRS and CDR2 is YFSETQ. V was trimmed by 1 base and J by 7 bases, leaving 6 bases between them. Using reference TRBV5-1 and TRBJ1-6 for the parts outside the CDR3, the full variable domain is KAGVTQTPRYLIKTRGQQVTLSCSPISGHRSVSWYQQTPGQGLQFLFEYFSETQRNKGNFPGRFSGRQFSNSRSEMNVSTLELGDSALYLCASSLRVNSPLHFGNGTRLTVT.

Ten or more counts support this clone. With the read ending 3 residues before the CDR3 end, the germline J gene is used to fill in that end. The chain couples TRBV10-3 to TRBJ1-2; 10 bases match TRBD1. V shed 4 bases, J shed 4 bases, and the junction held 3 bases outside the gene matches. Germline-derived CDR1 and CDR2 are ENHRY and SYGVKD. The CDR3 totals 14 residues. The CDR3: CAISGDRGGYGYTF. The sequenced CDR3 bases are TGTGCCATCAGTGGGGACAGGGGTGGCTATGGC.

This clone was seen at least ten times. The CDR3 goes on 3 residues after the read ends, and that part is filled in from the germline J gene. The chain links TRBV7-2 to TRBJ1-2; a possible D gene is TRBD1 (6 bases). The CDR3 sequence is 14 residues long. Germline lookup yields CDR1 SGHTA and CDR2 FQGNSA. CDR3 protein: CASSTHRVGLGYTF. The part of the CDR3 DNA that was read is TGTGCCAGCAGCACCCACAGGGTTGGGTTGGGG.

This clone was counted at least ten times. The CDR3 end falls 3 residues outside the read, so it is completed with the germline J gene. The chain has TRBV19 and TRBJ2-7; D not certain. The CDR3 covers 14 residues. Germline values: CDR1 LNHDA, CDR2 SQIVND (reference sequence). V lost 3 bases, J lost 5 bases, and 14 bases lay in between. Incomplete CDR3 DNA: TGTGCCAGTAGTATTCGGCTAGTCAGCGACGAG. Protein sequence: CASSIRLVSDE. The full CDR3 protein reads CASSIRLVSDEQYF. Full variable domain (missing parts from reference TRBV19 and TRBJ2-7): DGGITQSPKYLFRKEGQNVTLSCEQNLNHDAMYWYRQDPGQGLRLIYYSQIVNDFQKGDIAEGYSVSREKKESFPLTVTSAQKNPTAFYLCASSIRLVSDEQYFGPGTRLTVT.